A single T cell receptor beta chain is shown here with its context. The germline V gene has CDR1 KGHSH and CDR2 LQKENI. The CDR3 contains 16 residues. V was cut by 2 bases and J by 2 bases, with 12 bases left in between. This record belongs to a study of identical twins. TCRdb analysed the 5' RACE reads with MiXCR anew, one entry per CDR3 protein. The sample comprises some 900,000 distinct CDR3 sequences, about 12% of which are singletons, and around 1.5% rests with the top ten. These data were likewise used in another study, on yellow fever vaccine responses in identical twins.

J is TRBJ2-2 and V is TRBV18, with no clear D. This TCR derives from a woman between 18 and 29 years old in good health. The sample consisted of PBMCs. CDR3 protein: CASSPVGAFNTGELFF. The CDR3 DNA is TGTGCCAGCTCACCAGTCGGAGCGTTTAACACCGGGGAGCTGTTTTTT.